Each of the 2 T cell receptor beta chains below was sequenced from the same sample in a study of T cell responses to AZD1222 COVID-19 vaccine. Produced via immunoSEQ multiplex PCR; TCRdb's table is partial and in-frame only. The sample lists about 160,000 clones, roughly nine tenths occurring once. The sequencing used peripheral blood, collected 28 days after the second AZD1222 dose. These receptors originate from an adult who received the AZD1222 COVID-19 vaccine.

This clone was seen more than once but under ten times. The chain has TRBV12-5 and TRBJ1-4; the match to TRBD1 covers 8 bases. CDR3 length equals 15 residues. CDR1 LGHNT and CDR2 FRNRAP come from the germline V gene. Germline trimming cut 1 base from V and 7 bases from J; bases unmatched to any gene: 5. CDR3 DNA: TGTGCTAGTGGTTTGGGACAGGGGCTACGTGAAAAACTGTTTTTT. The encoded protein is CASGLGQGLREKLFF.

The chain uses TRBV19 and TRBJ2-5; 10 bases fit TRBD1. The CDR3 covers 17 residues. V lost 4 bases, J lost 5 bases, and 13 bases stayed unmatched. In germline, CDR1 is LNHDA, CDR2 SQIVND (reference sequence). CDR3 in DNA: TGTGCCAGTAGTACCTCCCTCCGGGACAGGGGTCGGGAGACCCAGTACTTC. Protein product: CASSTSLRDRGRETQYF.